Below, 25 T cell receptor beta chains from the same sample are listed, as sequenced in a study of cytomegalovirus exposure and HLA in healthy donors. The PCR had 60 Vbeta and 13 Jbeta primers. Libraries were prepared by immunoSEQ multiplex PCR; TCRdb keeps only in-frame clonotypes and omits some of them. The sample shows some 170,000 clones, around 75% of them seen only once. The specimen was PBMCs. Every receptor here comes from a male donor in good health and CMV-seronegative.

The chain carries TRBV9 and TRBJ2-7; no firm D call. CDR1 and CDR2 from the germline V gene are SGDLS and YYNGEE. The length of the CDR3 is 14 residues. The V end was cut by 0 bases, the J end by 3 bases, with 10 bases between. Written as DNA, the CDR3 is TGTGCCAGCAGCGTAGGAGAGCGTTACTACGAGCAGTACTTC. Translation gives CASSVGERYYEQYF.

This rearrangement joins TRBV19 to TRBJ1-5, with D tentatively TRBD1 (5 bases). This CDR3 is 15 amino acids long. Germline V lookup: CDR1 LNHDA, CDR2 SQIVND (reference sequence). V shed 5 bases and J shed 6 bases, with 17 bases lying between them. CDR3 coding DNA: TGTGCCAGTAGTGTCGGTACCCCTCAGGGTCAGCCCCAGCATTTT. It is translated as CASSVGTPQGQPQHF.

The genes are TRBV10-2 and TRBJ2-7, with unresolved D. The CDR3 has 13 amino acids. Germline V gene lookup returns CDR1 WSHSY and CDR2 SAAADI. Trimming cost V 2 bases and J 3 bases, with 8 bases left between them. The CDR3 loop reads CASSEEMNYEQYF. Here the CDR3 DNA reads TGCGCCAGCAGTGAGGAGATGAACTACGAGCAGTACTTC.

This clone was picked up a small number of times. The chain has TRBV7-2 and TRBJ1-1; D is perhaps TRBD1 (6 bases). CDR1 is SGHTA and CDR2 is FQGNSA in the germline V gene. The V end lost 4 bases, the J end lost 1 base, and 13 bases lay between the germline ends. The CDR3 totals 15 residues. Here the CDR3 reads CASSSPRGANTEAFF. The DNA for the CDR3 is TGTGCCAGCAGCTCCCCCCGGGGGGCGAACACTGAAGCTTTCTTT.

CDR3 sequence: CASREASTNEQFF. CDR3 DNA: TGTGCCAGCAGGGAGGCTAGCACCAATGAGCAGTTCTTC. The chain couples TRBV28 to TRBJ2-1, with D tentatively TRBD2 (5 bases). This CDR3 comprises 13 residues. The germline V gene encodes CDR1 MDHEN and CDR2 SYDVKM. V dropped 6 bases and J dropped 6 bases, with 12 bases sitting between them. The variable domain in full, completed from reference TRBV28 and TRBJ2-1, reads DVKVTQSSRYLVKRTGEKVFLECVQDMDHENMFWYRQDPGLGLRLIYFSYDVKMKEKGDIPEGYSVSREKKERFSLILESASTNQTSMYLCASREASTNEQFFGPGTRLTVL.

This chain uses TRBV6-6 with TRBJ1-4, with D perhaps TRBD1 (5 bases). The germline V gene has CDR1 MNHNY and CDR2 SVGAGI (reference sequence). The CDR3 spans 14 residues. The germline V and J ends were trimmed by 8 bases and 7 bases, with 17 bases remaining between them. The CDR3 region is CASDPGFRGEKLFF. Here the CDR3 DNA reads TGTGCCAGCGATCCCGGGTTTAGGGGTGAAAAACTGTTTTTT.

This rearrangement joins TRBV9 to TRBJ2-1; 7 nucleotides line up with TRBD2. CDR1 is SGDLS and CDR2 is YYNGEE in the germline V gene. The CDR3 totals 16 residues. After removal of 3 bases from V and 4 bases from J, the junction contained 10 bases not matched to a gene. CDR3 residues: CASSGLQASGYNEQFF. CDR3 bases: TGTGCCAGCAGCGGACTTCAGGCTAGCGGTTACAATGAGCAGTTCTTC.

This clone is a singleton in its sample. J is TRBJ1-2 and V is TRBV19; D perhaps matches TRBD1 (5 bases). The V gene's germline CDR1 is LNHDA and CDR2 SQIVND (reference sequence). V was pared by 6 bases and J by 4 bases, with 18 bases between. This CDR3 is 15 amino acids long. CDR3 DNA sequence: TGTGCCAGTAGGCTACAGGCGCCCGCATCCTATGGCTACACCTTC. It specifies CASRLQAPASYGYTF.

The V and J genes are TRBV28 and TRBJ2-1; maybe TRBD2 (5 bases). V lost 8 bases, J lost 6 bases, and 23 bases lay in between. The CDR3 extends over 16 amino acids. Germline-derived CDR1 and CDR2 are MDHEN and SYDVKM. CDR3 sequence reads: CASFSPGNGYGNEQFF. In DNA, the CDR3 is TGTGCCAGCTTTTCGCCGGGGAACGGGTATGGCAATGAGCAGTTCTTC.

The CDR3 reads CASSFFSETQYF. CDR3 bases: TGTGCCAGCAGTTTTTTCTCAGAGACCCAGTACTTC. The chain has TRBV28 and TRBJ2-5; D remains ambiguous. Trimming left V 3 bases short and J 4 bases short, with 6 bases between. In germline, CDR1 is MDHEN, CDR2 SYDVKM. This CDR3 has 12 residues. The full variable domain, in which reference TRBV28 and TRBJ2-5 provide the parts outside the CDR3, is DVKVTQSSRYLVKRTGEKVFLECVQDMDHENMFWYRQDPGLGLRLIYFSYDVKMKEKGDIPEGYSVSREKKERFSLILESASTNQTSMYLCASSFFSETQYFGPGTRLLVL.

This chain connects TRBV7-7 to TRBJ2-5; D gene ambiguous. Between the trimmed V and J ends, which lost 0 bases and 2 bases, there was a span of 7 bases. There are 14 residues in the CDR3. CDR1 SSHAT and CDR2 FNYEAQ come from the germline V gene (reference sequence). The CDR3 is CASSLALLQETQYF. DNA of the CDR3: TGTGCCAGCAGCTTAGCACTACTTCAAGAGACCCAGTACTTC.

V usage is TRBV28 and J usage is TRBJ1-1; D gene ambiguous. This CDR3 spans 12 amino acids. V was cut by 5 bases and J by 4 bases, with 8 bases left in between. Germline V gene data show CDR1 as MDHEN and CDR2 as SYDVKM. The CDR3 coding sequence is TGTGCCAGCAGTCCTTTCGGCACTGAAGCTTTCTTT. It encodes CASSPFGTEAFF. Full variable domain (outside the CDR3, taken from reference TRBV28 and TRBJ1-1): DVKVTQSSRYLVKRTGEKVFLECVQDMDHENMFWYRQDPGLGLRLIYFSYDVKMKEKGDIPEGYSVSREKKERFSLILESASTNQTSMYLCASSPFGTEAFFGQGTRLTVV.

The chain carries TRBV9 and TRBJ2-1; the match to TRBD2 covers 14 bases. The CDR3 consists of 16 residues. Trimming took 4 bases from V and 7 from J; bases not matched to a gene: 7. Germline V gene lookup returns CDR1 SGDLS and CDR2 YYNGEE. The CDR3 reads CASSPWGLAGDNEQFF. Here the CDR3 DNA reads TGTGCCAGCAGCCCCTGGGGACTAGCGGGAGATAATGAGCAGTTCTTC.

V and J are TRBV5-6 and TRBJ2-1; 7 nucleotides align to TRBD2. This CDR3 has 15 amino acids. The J segment lost 7 bases and the V segment lost 4 bases, leaving 11 bases of the junction unmatched. Germline V gives CDR1 SGHDT, CDR2 YYEEEE. CDR3 DNA sequence: TGTGCCAGCAGCCTTGTTGGGGGAGGGCCTAATGAGCAGTTCTTC. It yields the protein CASSLVGGGPNEQFF.

This clone appeared a few times. The chain uses TRBV19 and TRBJ1-5; TRBD1 is a possible D gene (5 bases). The CDR3 has 13 amino acids. V was trimmed by 3 bases and J by 5 bases, leaving 8 bases between them. Germline CDR1 and CDR2: LNHDA and SQIVND (reference sequence). The CDR3 here is CASSIREHQPQHF. As DNA, the CDR3 is TGTGCCAGTAGTATCAGGGAACATCAGCCCCAGCATTTT.

CDR3 region: CASSTGGVGTEAFF. CDR3 sequence (DNA): TGCGCCAGCTCGACGGGCGGGGTTGGCACTGAAGCTTTCTTT. The chain couples TRBV4-1 to TRBJ1-1, with D unclear. Germline V gene lookup returns CDR1 MGHRA and CDR2 YSYEKL. The CDR3 contains 14 residues. Trimming left V 8 bases short and J 4 bases short, with 17 bases between.

This sequence joins TRBV6-5 and TRBJ1-5; D not certain. Deletions cut 0 bases from V and 3 bases from J, with 9 bases between. Per germline, CDR1 MNHEY and CDR2 SVGAGI. This CDR3 has 15 amino acids. The CDR3 coding sequence is TGTGCCAGCAGTTACTCAAGAGGGCCCAATCAGCCCCAGCATTTT. Amino acids: CASSYSRGPNQPQHF.

Worth noting for this clone: One junction end does not reproduce the germline sequence, and a read error may be involved. The chain couples TRBV7-9 to TRBJ1-2; unclear D gene. The CDR3 contains 13 residues. Germline V gene sequence: CDR1 SEHNR, CDR2 FQNEAQ (reference sequence). CDR3: CSSSFASYYGYTF. DNA for the CDR3: TGTTCCAGCAGCTTTGCGTCTTACTATGGCTACACCTTC.

The chain combines TRBV7-2 with TRBJ2-1; the D is unclear. V was shortened by 4 bases and J by 9 bases, with 10 bases between the two germline ends. The CDR3 contains 12 residues. CDR1 and CDR2 (germline): SGHTA, FQGNSA. DNA for the CDR3: TGTGCCAGCAGCTCGAATAGAGTTGAGCAGTTCTTC. This translates into CASSSNRVEQFF.

This clone occurred a few times. The V gene is TRBV5-1, the J gene TRBJ2-5; D unresolved. V lost 0 bases to trimming and J lost 5 bases, with 5 bases between them. Per germline, CDR1 SGHRS and CDR2 YFSETQ. The CDR3 loop spans 12 amino acids. The CDR3 spells CASSLDEETQYF. CDR3 DNA sequence: TGCGCCAGCAGCTTGGATGAGGAGACCCAGTACTTC.

V gene TRBV7-3 combines with J gene TRBJ2-1; possibly TRBD1 for D (6 bases). V lost 0 bases and J 5 bases, leaving 8 bases between the germline ends. The CDR3 extends over 14 amino acids. Germline V gene data show CDR1 as SGHTA and CDR2 as FQGTGA. The CDR3 spells CASSLTAGDNEQFF. In nucleotides, the CDR3 is TGTGCCAGCAGCTTAACGGCAGGGGACAATGAGCAGTTCTTC.

The table lists this clone with a few counts. The gene calls are TRBV11-3 and TRBJ2-1; D is perhaps TRBD1 (6 bases). Germline CDR1 is SGHNT and CDR2 is YENEEA. The ends were cut back, 5 bases at V and 5 bases at J, with 19 bases in the middle. This CDR3 has 16 residues. CDR3 coding DNA: TGTGCCAGCAGCCGCAGATCGGACAGCCCTAACAATGAGCAGTTCTTC. Translating it yields CASSRRSDSPNNEQFF. Full variable domain (remainder filled in from reference TRBV11-3 and TRBJ2-1): EAGVVQSPRYKIIEKKQPVAFWCNPISGHNTLYWYLQNLGQGPELLIRYENEEAVDDSQLPKDRFSAERLKGVDSTLKIQPAELGDSAVYLCASSRRSDSPNNEQFFGPGTRLTVL.

This chain joins TRBV29-1 and TRBJ2-7, with TRBD1 matching 8 bases. Unmatched junction bases numbered 11, after V lost 6 bases and J lost 4 bases. The CDR3 runs to 14 residues. Germline assignment: CDR1 SQVTM and CDR2 ANQGSEA. The CDR3 nucleotides read TGCAGCGTACAACCCGGCCAGGGGGCTTACGAGCAGTACTTC. Amino acids: CSVQPGQGAYEQYF.

The chain combines TRBV19 with TRBJ2-3; D unresolved. Germline V gives CDR1 LNHDA, CDR2 SQIVND (reference sequence). CDR3 length: 13 residues. Deletions cut 4 bases from V and 0 bases from J, with 5 bases between. The CDR3 nucleotides are TGTGCCAGTAGTACCACTAGCACAGATACGCAGTATTTT. Translated: CASSTTSTDTQYF.

V is TRBV11-2 and J is TRBJ2-3; perhaps TRBD2 as D (5 bases). Germline loops: CDR1 SGHAT, CDR2 FQNNGV. There are 14 residues in the CDR3. Trimming cost V 2 bases and J 2 bases, with 8 bases left between them. The CDR3 here is CASSLRLTTDTQYF. CDR3 in DNA: TGTGCCAGCAGCTTAAGACTAACCACAGATACGCAGTATTTT.